This T cell receptor (beta chain) was sequenced in a study of blood T cells in healthy people across ages. Next came a second PCR, run for roughly 7 to 12 cycles, which used a sample-barcoded 5' primer along with a J-beta primer mix. MiXCR, applied by TCRdb to the 5' RACE reads, yields one record per CDR3 protein. The sample consists of fewer than 1,000,000 distinct CDR3 sequences, around 50% of them appearing once. The CDR3 length is 14 residues. The germline V gene has CDR1 SQVTM and CDR2 ANQGSEA. The receptor was derived from a man older than 75 in good health. The sample taken for sequencing was blood. The chain couples TRBV29-1 to TRBJ2-5, with D possibly TRBD1 on 6 matching bases. The last part of the DNA fits TRBJ2-1 better; the J call may be wrong. This chain's CDR3 is CSVVGHRVQETQFF. CDR3 coding DNA: TGCAGCGTTGTGGGACACCGAGTTCAAGAGACCCAGTTCTTC.